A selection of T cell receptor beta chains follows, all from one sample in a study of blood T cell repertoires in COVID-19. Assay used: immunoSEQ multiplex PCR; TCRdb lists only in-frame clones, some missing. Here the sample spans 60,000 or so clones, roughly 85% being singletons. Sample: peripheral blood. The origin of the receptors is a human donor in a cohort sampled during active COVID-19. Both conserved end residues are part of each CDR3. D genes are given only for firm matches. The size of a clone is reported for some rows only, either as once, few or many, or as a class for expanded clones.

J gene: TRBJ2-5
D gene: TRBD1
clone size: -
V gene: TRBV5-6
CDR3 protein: CASSAWDRVETQYF
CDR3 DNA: TGTGCCAGCAGCGCCTGGGACAGGGTTGAGACCCAGTACTTC

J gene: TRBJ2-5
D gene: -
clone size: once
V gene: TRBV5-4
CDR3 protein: CASRGAGVETQYF
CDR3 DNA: TGTGCCAGCAGGGGGGCCGGGGTGGAGACCCAGTACTTC

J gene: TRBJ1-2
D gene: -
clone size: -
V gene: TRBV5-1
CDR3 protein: CASSAGGGQRYGYTF
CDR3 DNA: TGCGCCAGCAGCGCGGGCGGGGGACAACGTTATGGCTACACCTTC

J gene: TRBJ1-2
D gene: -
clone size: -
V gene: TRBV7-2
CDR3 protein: CASSTSESIRGYTF
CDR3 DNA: TGTGCCAGCAGCACCAGCGAGTCCATAAGGGGCTACACCTTC

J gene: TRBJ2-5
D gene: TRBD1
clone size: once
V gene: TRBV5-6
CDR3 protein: CASVETGEIQETQYF
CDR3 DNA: TGTGCCAGCGTAGAGACAGGGGAGATTCAAGAGACCCAGTACTTC

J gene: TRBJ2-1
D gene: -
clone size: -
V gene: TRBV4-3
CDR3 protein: CASSQTSTGYNEQFF
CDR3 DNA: TGCGCCAGCAGCCAAACGTCAACAGGGTACAATGAGCAGTTCTTC

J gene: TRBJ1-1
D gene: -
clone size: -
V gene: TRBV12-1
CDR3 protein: CASSFETGENVSTEAFF
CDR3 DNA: TGTGCCAGCAGCTTTGAGACAGGAGAAAATGTGAGCACTGAAGCTTTCTTT

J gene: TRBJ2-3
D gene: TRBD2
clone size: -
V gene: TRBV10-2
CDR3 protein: CASTPGGVGWTDTQYF
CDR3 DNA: TGCGCCAGCACTCCCGGGGGGGTGGGTTGGACAGATACGCAGTATTTT

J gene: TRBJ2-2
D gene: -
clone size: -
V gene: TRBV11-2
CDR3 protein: CASTPLAPGTGELFF
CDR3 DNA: TGTGCCAGCACCCCCTTGGCCCCGGGCACCGGGGAGCTGTTTTTT

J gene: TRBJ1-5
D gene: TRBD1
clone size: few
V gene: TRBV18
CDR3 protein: CASSLGTGGNQPQHF
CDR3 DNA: TGTGCCAGCTCACTCGGGACAGGGGGCAATCAGCCCCAGCATTTT

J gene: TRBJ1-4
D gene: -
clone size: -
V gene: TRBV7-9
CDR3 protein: CASSPGFRGLNEKLFF
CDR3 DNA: TGTGCCAGCAGCCCCGGTTTCAGGGGTCTTAATGAAAAACTGTTTTTT

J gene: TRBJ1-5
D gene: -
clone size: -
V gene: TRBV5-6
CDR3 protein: CASSRGGYSNQPQHF
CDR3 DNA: TGTGCCAGCAGTCGGGGGGGATATAGCAATCAGCCCCAGCATTTT

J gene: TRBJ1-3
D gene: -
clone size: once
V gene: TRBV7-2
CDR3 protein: CASSPNPGGNTIYF
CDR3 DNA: TGTGCCAGCAGCCCTAACCCAGGTGGAAACACCATATATTTT

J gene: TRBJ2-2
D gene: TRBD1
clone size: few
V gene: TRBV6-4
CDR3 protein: CASRDSSNTGELFF
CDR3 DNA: TGTGCCAGCCGGGACAGCTCGAACACCGGGGAGCTGTTTTTT

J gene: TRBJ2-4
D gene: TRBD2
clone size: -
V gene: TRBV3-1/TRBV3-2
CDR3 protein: CASSQESGLAGKNIQYF
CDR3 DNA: TGTGCCAGCAGCCAAGAATCCGGGCTAGCGGGAAAAAACATTCAGTACTTC

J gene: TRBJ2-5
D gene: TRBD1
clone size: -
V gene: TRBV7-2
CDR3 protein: CASSTRTGGRRETQYF
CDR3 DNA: TGTGCCAGCAGCACAAGGACAGGGGGCAGGAGAGAGACCCAGTACTTC

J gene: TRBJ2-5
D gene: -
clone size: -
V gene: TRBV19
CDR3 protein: CASSMSGRVRETQYF
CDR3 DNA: TGTGCCAGTAGTATGAGTGGCAGGGTCCGGGAGACCCAGTACTTC

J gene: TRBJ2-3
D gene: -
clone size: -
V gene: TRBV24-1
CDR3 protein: CATSDLLGGTDTQYF
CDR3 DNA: TGTGCCACCAGTGATTTATTAGGGGGCACAGATACGCAGTATTTT

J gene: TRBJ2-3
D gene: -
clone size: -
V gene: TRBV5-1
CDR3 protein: CASSPQGGFGTDTQYF
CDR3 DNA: TGCGCCAGCAGCCCACAGGGGGGGTTCGGGACAGATACGCAGTATTTT

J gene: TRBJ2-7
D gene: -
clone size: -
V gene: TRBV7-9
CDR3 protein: CASGGDFPPSYEQYF
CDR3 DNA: TGTGCCAGCGGAGGGGACTTTCCTCCATCCTACGAGCAGTACTTC

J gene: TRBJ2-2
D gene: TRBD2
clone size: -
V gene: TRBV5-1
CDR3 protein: CARAGGVGAGELFF
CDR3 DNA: TGCGCCCGCGCTGGGGGGGTAGGAGCCGGGGAGCTGTTTTTT

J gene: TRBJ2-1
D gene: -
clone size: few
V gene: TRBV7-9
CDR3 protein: CASSLGQGNNEQFF
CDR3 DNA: TGTGCCAGCAGCTTAGGTCAGGGAAACAATGAGCAGTTCTTC

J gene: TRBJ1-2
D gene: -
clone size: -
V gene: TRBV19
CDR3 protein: CASSIGGGSVGYTF
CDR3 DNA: TGTGCCAGTAGTATCGGTGGGGGCTCCGTCGGCTACACCTTC

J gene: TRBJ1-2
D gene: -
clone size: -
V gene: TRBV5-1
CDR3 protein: CASSLDPGLYGYTF
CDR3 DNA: TGCGCCAGCAGCTTGGATCCAGGACTCTATGGCTACACCTTC

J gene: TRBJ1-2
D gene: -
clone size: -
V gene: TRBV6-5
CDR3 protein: CASSYQTGIYTF
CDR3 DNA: TGTGCCAGCAGTTACCAAACAGGGATCTACACCTTC

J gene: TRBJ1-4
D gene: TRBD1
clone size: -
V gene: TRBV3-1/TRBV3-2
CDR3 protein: CASSIRGWGEKLFF
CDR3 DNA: TGTGCCAGCAGCATCAGGGGGTGGGGTGAAAAACTGTTTTTT

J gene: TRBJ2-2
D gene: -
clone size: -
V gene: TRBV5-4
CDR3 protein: CASSSGQTGELFF
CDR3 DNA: TGTGCCAGCAGCTCCGGACAGACCGGGGAGCTGTTTTTT

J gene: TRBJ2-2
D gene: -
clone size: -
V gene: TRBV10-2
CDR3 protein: CASTLGLLAGELFF
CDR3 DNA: TGCGCCAGCACCTTGGGGCTACTTGCCGGGGAGCTGTTTTTT

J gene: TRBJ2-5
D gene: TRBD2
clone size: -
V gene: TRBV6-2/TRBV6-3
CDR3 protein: CASSPGLAGVSQTQYF
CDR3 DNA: TGTGCCAGCAGCCCGGGACTAGCGGGGGTTTCTCAGACCCAGTACTTC

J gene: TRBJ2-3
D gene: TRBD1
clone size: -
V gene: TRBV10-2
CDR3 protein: CATRDRGTDTQYF
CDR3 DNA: TGCGCCACCCGGGACAGGGGTACAGATACGCAGTATTTT

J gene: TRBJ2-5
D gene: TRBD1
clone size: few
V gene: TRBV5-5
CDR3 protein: CASSYTRTRDRVYETQYF
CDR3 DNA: TGTGCCAGCAGCTACACAAGAACCCGGGACAGGGTATACGAGACCCAGTACTTC

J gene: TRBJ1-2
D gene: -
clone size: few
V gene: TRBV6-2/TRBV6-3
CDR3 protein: CASSDRNYGYTF
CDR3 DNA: TGTGCCAGCAGTGACAGGAACTATGGCTACACCTTC

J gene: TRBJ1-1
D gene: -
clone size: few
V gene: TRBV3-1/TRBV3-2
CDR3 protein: CASSHRGFSEAFF
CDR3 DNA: TGTGCCAGCAGCCACAGGGGCTTTTCTGAAGCTTTCTTT

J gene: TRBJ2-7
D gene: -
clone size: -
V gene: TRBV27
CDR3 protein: CASSLVRRGPGEQYF
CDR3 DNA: TGTGCCAGCAGTTTAGTTCGGCGGGGGCCGGGGGAGCAGTACTTC

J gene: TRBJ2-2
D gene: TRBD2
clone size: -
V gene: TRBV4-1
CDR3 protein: CASSQGARGLAGGRTGELFF
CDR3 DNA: TGCGCCAGCAGCCAAGGGGCGAGGGGGCTAGCGGGGGGTCGTACCGGGGAGCTGTTTTTT

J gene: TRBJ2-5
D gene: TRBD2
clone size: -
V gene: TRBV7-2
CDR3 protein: CASSTGGRSQETQYF
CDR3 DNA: TGTGCCAGCAGCACCGGGGGGAGGTCCCAAGAGACCCAGTACTTC

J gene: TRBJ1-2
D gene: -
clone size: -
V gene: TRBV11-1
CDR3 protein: CASSSRDRNYGYTF
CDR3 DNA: TGTGCCAGCAGCTCCAGAGACAGGAACTATGGCTACACCTTC

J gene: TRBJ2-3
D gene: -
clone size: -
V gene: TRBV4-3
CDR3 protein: CASSLQPGFLPDTQYF
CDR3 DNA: TGCGCCAGCAGCCTTCAACCGGGATTTCTGCCAGATACGCAGTATTTT

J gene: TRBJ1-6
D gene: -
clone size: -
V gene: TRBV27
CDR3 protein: CASSFGSSYNSPLHF
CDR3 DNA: TGTGCCAGCAGTTTCGGGAGCTCCTATAATTCACCCCTCCACTTT

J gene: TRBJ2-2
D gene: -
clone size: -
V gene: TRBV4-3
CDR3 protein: CASSQDLGAHTGELFF
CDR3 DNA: TGCGCCAGCAGCCAAGATCTGGGGGCCCACACCGGGGAGCTGTTTTTT

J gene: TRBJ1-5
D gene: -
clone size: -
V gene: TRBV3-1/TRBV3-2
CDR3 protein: CASSQQGQPQHF
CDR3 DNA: TGTGCCAGCAGCCAGCAGGGCCAGCCCCAGCATTTT

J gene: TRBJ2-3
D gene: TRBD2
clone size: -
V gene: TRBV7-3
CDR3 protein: CASSSGLAGVDTQYF
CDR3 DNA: TGTGCCAGCAGCTCGGGACTAGCGGGGGTAGATACGCAGTATTTT

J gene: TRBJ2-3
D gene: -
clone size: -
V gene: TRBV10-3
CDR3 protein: CAIADSADTQYF
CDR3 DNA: TGTGCCATCGCCGATAGCGCAGATACGCAGTATTTT

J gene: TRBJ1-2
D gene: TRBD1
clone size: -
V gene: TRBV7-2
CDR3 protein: CASSQTGNYGYTF
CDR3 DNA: TGTGCCAGCAGCCAGACAGGGAACTATGGCTACACCTTC

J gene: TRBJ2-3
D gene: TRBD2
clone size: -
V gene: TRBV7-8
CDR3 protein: CASSSSGGRADTQYF
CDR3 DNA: TGTGCCAGCAGCAGTAGCGGGGGGAGGGCAGATACGCAGTATTTT

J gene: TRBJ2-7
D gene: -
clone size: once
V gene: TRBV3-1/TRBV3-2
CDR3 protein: CASSHPPPQGTADEQYF
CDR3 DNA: TGTGCCAGCAGCCACCCCCCCCCGCAGGGGACCGCCGACGAGCAGTACTTC

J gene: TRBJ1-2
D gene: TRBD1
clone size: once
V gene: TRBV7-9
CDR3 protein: CASSLDPGQGDYGYTF
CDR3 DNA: TGTGCCAGCAGCTTAGACCCCGGACAGGGGGACTATGGCTACACCTTC